This T cell receptor (beta chain) was obtained from a study of radiotherapy plus CTLA-4 blockade in lung cancer. Study information: Patients showed objective responses in approximately 17% of cases and disease control in under 35%.

This clone has only one observation. Its target is not known. General study results and limits: TCR clones originating in tumors grew in number in blood after radiotherapy plus ipilimumab.

Sequencing used immunoSEQ multiplex PCR; TCRdb keeps in-frame clones, though not all of them. The sample gives 70,000 to 100,000 clones, more than 75% of which show up once; around 2% is in the top ten. V dropped 6 bases and J dropped 4; count of bases not matched to a gene: 5. The CDR3 length is 14 residues. Germline V lookup: CDR1 SNHLY, CDR2 FYNNEI. Sequenced material: peripheral blood, taken from a patient treated with radiotherapy plus ipilimumab. The TCR was taken from a human donor with non-small cell lung cancer who had a partial response to radiotherapy plus ipilimumab. The V gene is TRBV2, the J gene TRBJ1-5; TRBD1 matches at 8 bases. CDR3 sequence reads: CASRDRDTNQPQHF. The CDR3 DNA reads TGTGCCAGCAGGGACAGGGACACTAATCAGCCCCAGCATTTT.